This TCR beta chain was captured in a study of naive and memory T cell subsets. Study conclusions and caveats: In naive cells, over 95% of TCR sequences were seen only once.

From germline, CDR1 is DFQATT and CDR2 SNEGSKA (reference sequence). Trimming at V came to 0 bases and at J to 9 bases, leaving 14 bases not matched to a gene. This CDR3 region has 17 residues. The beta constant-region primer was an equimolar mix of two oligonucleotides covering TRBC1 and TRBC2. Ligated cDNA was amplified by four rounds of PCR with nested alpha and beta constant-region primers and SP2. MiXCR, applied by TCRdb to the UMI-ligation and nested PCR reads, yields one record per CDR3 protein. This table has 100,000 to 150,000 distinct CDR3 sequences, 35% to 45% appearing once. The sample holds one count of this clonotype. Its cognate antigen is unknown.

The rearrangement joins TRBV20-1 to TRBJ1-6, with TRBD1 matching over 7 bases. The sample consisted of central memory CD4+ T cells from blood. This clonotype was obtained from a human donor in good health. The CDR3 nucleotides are TGCAGTGCTAGAGATCAGATGGCAGGGGGGATATCTTCACCCCTCCACTTT. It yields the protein CSARDQMAGGISSPLHF.